A selection of T cell receptor beta chains follows, all from one sample in a study of blood T cell repertoires in COVID-19. The method was immunoSEQ multiplex PCR; TCRdb's version includes in-frame clones alone and lacks a portion of them. The sample has tens of thousands of clones; around 90% are singletons. Sequenced sample: peripheral blood. The receptors were sampled from a man aged 55 to 69 with COVID-19, enrolled during active disease. CDR3s include the opening cysteine and the closing phenylalanine or tryptophan. D genes are given only for firm matches. Clone size appears in some rows only: once, few, many, or a class for an expanded clone.

d_call	v_call	clone_size	cdr3_length	j_call	cdr3_aa	cdr3_nt
.	TRBV11-3	.	16	TRBJ1-4	CASSLYREGKYEKLFF	TGTGCCAGCAGCCTCTACAGGGAGGGGAAATATGAAAAACTGTTTTTT
.	TRBV6-5	.	14	TRBJ2-7	CASSYGDSSYEQYF	TGTGCCAGCAGTTACGGCGACAGCTCCTACGAGCAGTACTTC
TRBD1	TRBV11-2	.	15	TRBJ2-7	CASSLGYRGTYEQYF	TGTGCCAGCAGCTTAGGATACAGGGGTACCTACGAGCAGTACTTC
TRBD1	TRBV28	.	19	TRBJ1-5	CASSLWTGTGDYSNQPQHF	TGTGCCAGCAGTTTATGGACAGGGACAGGGGACTATAGCAATCAGCCCCAGCATTTT
.	TRBV9	.	18	TRBJ1-3	CASSPPLRTLASGNTIYF	TGTGCCAGCAGCCCCCCCCTCAGGACTTTGGCCTCTGGAAACACCATATATTTT
TRBD1	TRBV18	.	14	TRBJ1-6	CASSKGQGNSPLHF	TGTGCCAGCTCCAAGGGACAGGGGAATTCACCCCTCCACTTT
TRBD2	TRBV5-1	.	16	TRBJ2-1	CASSWSAGGSLSEQFF	TGCGCCAGCAGCTGGTCCGCGGGCGGGAGTCTTAGTGAGCAGTTCTTC
.	TRBV4-2	.	16	TRBJ2-6	CASSHLGDSGANVLTF	TGTGCCAGCAGCCACTTAGGGGACTCTGGGGCCAACGTCCTGACTTTC
TRBD2	TRBV6-5	.	15	TRBJ2-1	CASKVGLAGGYEQFF	TGTGCCAGCAAAGTGGGACTAGCGGGAGGTTATGAGCAGTTCTTC
.	TRBV7-2	.	13	TRBJ2-3	CASSSQKRDTQYF	TGTGCCAGCAGCTCCCAGAAGCGGGATACGCAGTATTTT
.	TRBV5-1	.	12	TRBJ2-7	CASSLESYEQYF	TGCGCCAGCAGCCTCGAGTCCTACGAGCAGTACTTC
.	TRBV4-2	.	16	TRBJ1-3	CASSPSFEDSGNTIYF	TGTGCCAGCAGCCCAAGTTTTGAGGACTCTGGAAACACCATATATTTT
TRBD1	TRBV6-5	once	14	TRBJ1-1	CASIVDRGNTEAFF	TGTGCCAGCATTGTGGACAGGGGAAACACTGAAGCTTTCTTT
.	TRBV20-1	.	10	TRBJ2-3	CSGGRYTQYF	TGCAGTGGGGGGCGATATACGCAGTATTTT
.	TRBV4-1	.	15	TRBJ1-3	CASSQGRGVGNTIYF	TGCGCCAGCAGCCAAGGCAGGGGTGTTGGAAACACCATATATTTT
.	TRBV18	.	11	TRBJ1-1	CASSLQGEAFF	TGTGCCAGCTCACTACAGGGAGAAGCTTTCTTT
TRBD1	TRBV4-2	.	16	TRBJ2-7	CASSQAEGQGGYEQYF	TGTGCCAGCAGCCAAGCCGAGGGACAGGGGGGCTACGAGCAGTACTTC
.	TRBV7-9	.	16	TRBJ2-1	CASTLRGGVSYNEQFF	TGTGCCAGCACACTGAGGGGGGGCGTCTCCTACAATGAGCAGTTCTTC
TRBD1	TRBV28	.	14	TRBJ2-1	CASSLTGSYNEQFF	TGTGCCAGCAGTTTGACAGGGAGCTACAATGAGCAGTTCTTC
.	TRBV3-1/TRBV3-2	.	13	TRBJ1-1	CASSQTIDTEAFF	TGTGCCAGCAGCCAAACCATAGACACTGAAGCTTTCTTT
.	TRBV4-1	.	21	TRBJ1-2	CASSQDRYVQGYTTQGYGYTF	TGCGCCAGCAGCCAAGATCGGTACGTACAGGGATATACGACTCAAGGCTATGGCTACACCTTC
.	TRBV28	.	15	TRBJ1-1	CASKPRTALNTEAFF	TGTGCCAGCAAACCCCGGACAGCCTTGAACACTGAAGCTTTCTTT
.	TRBV11-3	.	14	TRBJ2-3	CASSLGQSTDTQYF	TGTGCCAGCAGCTTAGGACAGAGCACAGATACGCAGTATTTT
.	TRBV7-9	.	13	TRBJ2-3	CASSFPAPDTQYF	TGTGCCAGCAGCTTTCCTGCGCCAGATACGCAGTATTTT
.	TRBV29-1	.	14	TRBJ1-2	CSVGGGETLYGYTF	TGCAGCGTCGGGGGTGGGGAGACCCTCTATGGCTACACCTTC
.	TRBV10-1	.	14	TRBJ1-4	CASSKGATNEKLFF	TGCGCCAGCAGCAAAGGGGCAACTAATGAAAAACTGTTTTTT
TRBD1	TRBV7-9	.	14	TRBJ1-5	CASSQGTGDQPQHF	TGTGCCAGCAGCCAGGGGACAGGAGATCAGCCCCAGCATTTT
.	TRBV19	.	13	TRBJ2-1	CASRTNNYNEQFF	TGTGCCAGTAGGACTAACAACTACAATGAGCAGTTCTTC